This T cell receptor beta chain originates from a study of T cell clones after liver transplantation. Background on the study: Immunosuppression withdrawal was tried within 2 years after liver transplantation in this trial. Whole-study results and caveats: Migration into the graft, not deletion, may explain lost graft donor-reactive T cells.

Comments on this clone: No antigen is known for it.

Trimming left V 0 bases short and J 3 bases short, with 11 bases between. Germline V gene lookup returns CDR1 LGHNA and CDR2 YSLEER. The CDR3 sequence is 15 residues long. The protocol was immunoSEQ multiplex PCR, while the TCRdb copy is restricted to in-frame clones and leaves out a portion. The repertoire holds several thousand clones, with roughly 79% as singletons. Sequenced here: CD8+ T cells from blood, sampled before liver transplant. J is TRBJ2-5 and V is TRBV4-3, with a weak D call TRBD2 (7 bases). The TCR comes from a human donor who received a liver transplant. The CDR3 nucleotides read TGCGCCAGCAGCCAAGAGCGGGGGCGAAAAGAGACCCAGTACTTC. This translates into CASSQERGRKETQYF.